This T cell receptor (beta chain) was obtained from a study of CD8 T cells in Susac syndrome. Study-wide points: A relatively small number of individuals underwent TCR sequencing and HLA analysis.

This clonotype was seen a single time. The target antigen is unknown. Sequencing targeted TCR beta in T cells from blood (CD8+ and CD4+). V dropped 1 base and J dropped 6 bases, with 13 bases sitting between them. Per the germline V gene, CDR1 is SEHNR and CDR2 is FQNEAQ (reference sequence). This CDR3 comprises 15 residues. Random hexamers primed reverse transcription of roughly 0.5 to 1 ug RNA. TCRdb reprocessed the immunoSEQ multiplex PCR reads via MiXCR and lists one record per CDR3 protein. The sample includes approximately 230,000 distinct CDR3 sequences, 93% of them seen just once. The sequence was collected from a human donor with multiple sclerosis. Sequencing was performed on CD4+ T cells from PBMCs. The V and J genes are TRBV7-9 and TRBJ2-1; D is perhaps TRBD2 (6 bases). In DNA form, the CDR3 reads TGTGCCAGCAGCTTAGACGGGGGAGGACGCAATGAGCAGTTCTTC. Translation: CASSLDGGGRNEQFF.